This T cell receptor beta chain derives from a study of T cells in Graves' hyperthyroidism and ophthalmopathy. Study information: Blood from the periphery was taken at initial diagnosis, before any treatment.

This clonotype came up once. Exclusion of patients followed from uncontrolled infection, other autoimmune disease, pregnancy or lactation. From RNA transcripts, TCR beta CDR3 regions were amplified. During a first-round RT-PCR of the TCR CDR3, the HTBI primer set was used. Each CDR3 protein is one row after TCRdb ran MiXCR on the multiplex PCR reads. Here the sample spans hundreds of thousands of distinct CDR3 sequences, 16% being singletons. The CDR3 loop spans 15 amino acids. The germline V and J ends were trimmed by 2 bases and 5 bases, with 15 bases remaining between them. The sequence was obtained from a woman aged 18-30 years with Graves' hyperthyroidism. J is TRBJ1-1 and V is TRBV12-3 or TRBV12-4, with D possibly being TRBD1 (5 bases). Sequenced sample: blood. The CDR3 nucleotides read TGTGCCAGCAGTTTAATGTCGGGGCGTCAAACTGAAGCTTTCTTT. As protein: CASSLMSGRQTEAFF.